This TCR beta chain emerged from a study of tumor-infiltrating lymphocytes in primary liver carcinoma. Study summary: Measuring about 4 to 10 cm across, the tumors were staged as T1-T3 N0M0. Study-wide results and limits: Tumor top-250-clone fraction significantly exceeded that of blood (p = 0.039). Lower overlap was observed for tumor-adjacent and tumor-blood pairs relative to tumor region pairs.

From roughly 18-30 mg of unsorted bulk tissue, DNA and RNA were co-extracted together. Tumor samples were assessed, and every one had over 90% viable tumor cells. Total RNA (roughly 540 ng) served as template for TCR beta cDNA synthesis primed by a constant-region primer. Employing slightly modified ARM-PCR, three nested multiplex PCR rounds were run, and these gave rise to the TCR beta libraries. TRBV1-TRBV30 forward primers paired with a C-beta reverse primer were used in the first two PCR rounds, which ran approximately 10 cycles each. Each CDR3 protein is one row after TCRdb ran MiXCR on the multiplex PCR reads. The sample has about 33,000 distinct CDR3 sequences, less than 80% seen once. This clonotype is termed medium-sized. Its antigen is undetermined. The CDR3 spans 12 residues. Germline V gives CDR1 MNHEY, CDR2 SVGAGI. With 0 bases removed from V and 2 bases from J, the gap between germline ends came to 1 base.

This clonotype was sampled from a man aged 35-49 years with primary liver carcinoma and hepatitis B virus infection. The sequenced sample consisted of liver tumor tissue from sampling region 5. Subset: tumor region T5, tumor centre. The genes are TRBV6-5 and TRBJ2-5, with D uncertain. The chain's CDR3 is CASSYSQETQYF. CDR3 in DNA: TGTGCCAGCAGTTACTCACAAGAGACCCAGTACTTC.